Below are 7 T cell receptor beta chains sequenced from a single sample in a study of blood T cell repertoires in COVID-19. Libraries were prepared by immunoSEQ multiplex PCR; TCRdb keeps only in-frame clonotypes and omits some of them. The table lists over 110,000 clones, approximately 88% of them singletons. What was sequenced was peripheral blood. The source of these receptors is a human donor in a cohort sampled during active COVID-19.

Here the CDR3 reads CASSVGLGIGTDTQYF. The CDR3 nucleotides read TGTGCCAGCAGCGTAGGACTAGGGATAGGCACAGATACGCAGTATTTT. J is TRBJ2-3 and V is TRBV5-4; 7 bases map to TRBD2. V trimming: 4 bases; J trimming: 1 base; junction bases outside the gene matches: 9. Germline V gene data show CDR1 as SGHNT and CDR2 as YYREEE (reference sequence). This CDR3 contains 16 residues.

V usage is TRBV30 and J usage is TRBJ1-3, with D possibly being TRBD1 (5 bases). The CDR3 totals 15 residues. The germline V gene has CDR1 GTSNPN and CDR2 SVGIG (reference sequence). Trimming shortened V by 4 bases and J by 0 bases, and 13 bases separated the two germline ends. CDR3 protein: CAWTLRGASGNTIYF. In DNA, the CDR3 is TGTGCCTGGACACTCCGCGGGGCCTCTGGAAACACCATATATTTT.

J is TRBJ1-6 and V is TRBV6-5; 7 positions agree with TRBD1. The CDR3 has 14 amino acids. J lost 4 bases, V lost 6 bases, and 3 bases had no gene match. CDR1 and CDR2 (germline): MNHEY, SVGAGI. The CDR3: CASSPGQYNSPLHF. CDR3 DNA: TGTGCCAGCAGCCCGGGACAGTATAATTCACCCCTCCACTTT.

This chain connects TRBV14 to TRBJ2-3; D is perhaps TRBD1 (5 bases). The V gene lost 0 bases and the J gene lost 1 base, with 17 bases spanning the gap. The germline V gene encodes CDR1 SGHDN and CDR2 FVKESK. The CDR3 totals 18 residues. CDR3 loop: CASSQEGRVVLGTDTQYF. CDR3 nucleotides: TGTGCCAGCAGCCAAGAAGGCAGGGTTGTCCTAGGCACAGATACGCAGTATTTT. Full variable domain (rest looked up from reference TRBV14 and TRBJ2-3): EAGVTQFPSHSVIEKGQTVTLRCDPISGHDNLYWYRRVMGKEIKFLLHFVKESKQDESGMPNNRFLAERTGGTYSTLKVQPAELEDSGVYFCASSQEGRVVLGTDTQYFGPGTRLTVL.

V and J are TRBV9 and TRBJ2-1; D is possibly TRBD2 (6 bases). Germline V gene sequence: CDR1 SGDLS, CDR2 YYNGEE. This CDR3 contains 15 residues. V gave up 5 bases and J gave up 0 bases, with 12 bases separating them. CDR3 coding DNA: TGTGCCAGCAGTCTCGGGGGAACCTCCTACAATGAGCAGTTCTTC. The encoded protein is CASSLGGTSYNEQFF.

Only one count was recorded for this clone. This chain's CDR3 is CASSPSGEADTQYF. The CDR3 DNA reads TGTGCCAGCTCACCAAGCGGGGAAGCAGATACGCAGTATTTT. The genes are TRBV18 and TRBJ2-3; 7 nucleotides line up with TRBD2. This CDR3 region has 14 residues. Trimming cost V 2 bases and J 4 bases; bases outside gene matches: 3. CDR1 KGHSH and CDR2 LQKENI come from the germline V gene.

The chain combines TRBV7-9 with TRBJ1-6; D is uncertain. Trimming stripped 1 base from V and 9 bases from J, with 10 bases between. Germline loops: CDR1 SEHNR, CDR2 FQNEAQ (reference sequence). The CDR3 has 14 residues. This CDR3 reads CASSLVLEGSPLHF. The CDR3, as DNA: TGTGCCAGCAGCTTAGTCCTGGAGGGTTCACCCCTCCACTTT. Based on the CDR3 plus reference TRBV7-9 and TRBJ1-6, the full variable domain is DTGVSQNPRHKITKRGQNVTFRCDPISEHNRLYWYRQTLGQGPEFLTYFQNEAQLEKSRLLSDRFSAERPKGSFSTLEIQRTEQGDSAMYLCASSLVLEGSPLHFGNGTRLTVT.